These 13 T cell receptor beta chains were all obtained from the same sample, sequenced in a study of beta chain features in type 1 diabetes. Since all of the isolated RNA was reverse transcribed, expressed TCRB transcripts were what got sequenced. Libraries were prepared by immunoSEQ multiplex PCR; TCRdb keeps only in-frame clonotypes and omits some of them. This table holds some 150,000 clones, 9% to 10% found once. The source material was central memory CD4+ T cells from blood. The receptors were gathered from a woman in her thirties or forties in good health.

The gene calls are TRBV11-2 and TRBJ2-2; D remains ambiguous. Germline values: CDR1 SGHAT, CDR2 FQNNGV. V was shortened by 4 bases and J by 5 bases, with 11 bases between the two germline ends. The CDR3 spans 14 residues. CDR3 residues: CASSSSARTGELFF. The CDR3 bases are TGTGCCAGCAGCTCCTCCGCCCGGACCGGGGAGCTGTTTTTT.

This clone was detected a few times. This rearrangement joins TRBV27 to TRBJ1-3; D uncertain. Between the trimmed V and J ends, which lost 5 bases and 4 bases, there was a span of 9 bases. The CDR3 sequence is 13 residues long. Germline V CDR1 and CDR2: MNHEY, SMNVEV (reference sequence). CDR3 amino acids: CASSPYGGNTIYF. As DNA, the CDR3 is TGTGCCAGCAGTCCGTACGGGGGAAACACCATATATTTT.

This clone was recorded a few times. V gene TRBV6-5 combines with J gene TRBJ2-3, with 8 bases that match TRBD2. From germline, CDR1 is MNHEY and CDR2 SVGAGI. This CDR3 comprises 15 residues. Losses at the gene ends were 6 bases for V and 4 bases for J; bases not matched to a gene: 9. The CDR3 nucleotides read TGTGCCAGCAGAGTGCGGGGGGCCGGGGCAGATACGCAGTATTTT. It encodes CASRVRGAGADTQYF.

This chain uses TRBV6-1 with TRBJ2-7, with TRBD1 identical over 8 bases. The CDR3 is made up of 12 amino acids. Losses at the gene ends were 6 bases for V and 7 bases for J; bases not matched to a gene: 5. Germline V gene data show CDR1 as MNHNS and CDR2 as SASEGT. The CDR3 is CASSQGAGEQYF. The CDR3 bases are TGTGCCAGCAGCCAGGGGGCGGGGGAGCAGTACTTC.

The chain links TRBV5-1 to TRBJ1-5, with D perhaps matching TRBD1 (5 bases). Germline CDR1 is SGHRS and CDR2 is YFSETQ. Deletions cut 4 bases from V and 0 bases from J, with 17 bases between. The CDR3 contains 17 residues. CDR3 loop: CASSPLPGGTSNQPQHF. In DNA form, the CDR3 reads TGCGCCAGCAGCCCCCTTCCAGGAGGGACTAGCAATCAGCCCCAGCATTTT.

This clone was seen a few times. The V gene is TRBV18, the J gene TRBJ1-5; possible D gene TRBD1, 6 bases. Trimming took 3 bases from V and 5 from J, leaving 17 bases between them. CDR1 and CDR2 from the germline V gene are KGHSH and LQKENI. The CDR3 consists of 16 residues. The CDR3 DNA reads TGTGCCAGCTCACCCCCAGCAGGACAGATACATCAGCCCCAGCATTTT. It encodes CASSPPAGQIHQPQHF.

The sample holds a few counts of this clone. The CDR3 loop is CASSLGGGKNTEAFF. Written as DNA, the CDR3 is TGTGCCAGCAGCCTAGGAGGGGGCAAGAACACTGAAGCTTTCTTT. V and J are TRBV7-8 and TRBJ1-1; 7 positions agree with TRBD1. Per the germline V gene, CDR1 is SGHVS and CDR2 is FQNEAQ. CDR3 size: 15 residues. V dropped 5 bases and J dropped 1; count of bases not matched to a gene: 7.

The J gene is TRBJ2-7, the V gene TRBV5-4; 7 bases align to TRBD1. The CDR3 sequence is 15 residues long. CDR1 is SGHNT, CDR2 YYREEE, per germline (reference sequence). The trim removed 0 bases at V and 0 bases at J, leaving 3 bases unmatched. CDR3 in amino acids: CASSLEGARSYEQYF. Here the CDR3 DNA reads TGTGCCAGCAGCTTGGAGGGGGCGCGCTCCTACGAGCAGTACTTC.

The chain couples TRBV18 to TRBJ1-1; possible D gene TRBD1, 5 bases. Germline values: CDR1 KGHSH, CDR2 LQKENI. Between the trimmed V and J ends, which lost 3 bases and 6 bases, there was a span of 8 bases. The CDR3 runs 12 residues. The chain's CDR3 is CASSPGRAEAFF. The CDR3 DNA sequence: TGTGCCAGCTCACCGGGCAGGGCTGAAGCTTTCTTT.

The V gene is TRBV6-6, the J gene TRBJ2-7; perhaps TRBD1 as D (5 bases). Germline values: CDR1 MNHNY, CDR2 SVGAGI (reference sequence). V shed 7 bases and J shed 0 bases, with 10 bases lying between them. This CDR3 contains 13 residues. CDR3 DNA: TGTGCCAGCACCAGACAGTCCTCCTACGAGCAGTACTTC. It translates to CASTRQSSYEQYF.

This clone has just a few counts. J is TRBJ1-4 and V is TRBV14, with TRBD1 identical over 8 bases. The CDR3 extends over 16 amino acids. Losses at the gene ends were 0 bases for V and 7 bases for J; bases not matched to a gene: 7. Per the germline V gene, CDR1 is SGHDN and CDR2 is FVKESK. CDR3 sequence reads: CASSQDQQGAGEKLFF. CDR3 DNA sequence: TGTGCCAGCAGCCAAGATCAGCAGGGGGCTGGTGAAAAACTGTTTTTT.

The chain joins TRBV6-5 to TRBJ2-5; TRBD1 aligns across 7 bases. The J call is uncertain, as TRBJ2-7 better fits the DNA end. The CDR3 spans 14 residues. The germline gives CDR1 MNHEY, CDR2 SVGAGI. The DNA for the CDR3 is TGTGCCAGCAGTTCCCTCGGGACAGCCTACGAGCAGTACTTC. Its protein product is CASSSLGTAYEQYF.

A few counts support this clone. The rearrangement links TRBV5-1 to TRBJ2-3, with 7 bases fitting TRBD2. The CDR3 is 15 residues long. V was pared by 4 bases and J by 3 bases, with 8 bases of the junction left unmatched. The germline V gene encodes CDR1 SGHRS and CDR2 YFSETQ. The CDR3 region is CASSRSGEGTDTQYF. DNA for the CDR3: TGCGCCAGCAGCCGCAGCGGGGAGGGGACAGATACGCAGTATTTT.